This TCR beta chain was observed in a study of blood T cells in healthy people across ages. Germline lookup yields CDR1 KGHSH and CDR2 LQKENI. Trimming took 0 bases from V and 1 from J, leaving 14 bases between them. The CDR3 is made up of 17 amino acids. Healthy Caucasian individuals from Russia aged about 6 to 95 served as donors. Through a sample-barcoded 5' primer and a J-beta primer mix, a second PCR was run for roughly 6 to 12 cycles. All cDNA molecules were each tagged by a template-switch adaptor with 12 random nucleotides. TCRdb processed the 5' RACE reads anew with MiXCR; each CDR3 protein has one entry. This table holds 700,000 to 800,000 distinct CDR3 sequences, roughly 44% found once. This clonotype has just a few counts. What it recognizes is unknown. Study findings and constraints: The diversity estimates, figures obtained from one million T cells, were considered underestimates.

The sequencing sample was made of blood. This sequence was found in a woman aged 60 to 75 in good health. The V call is TRBV18, the J call TRBJ2-3, with D perhaps TRBD1 (5 bases). The CDR3 here is CASSPPGSDSGTDTQYF. The CDR3 DNA follows: TGTGCCAGCTCACCACCGGGGTCTGACAGCGGCACAGATACGCAGTATTTT.